The present entry profiles one T cell receptor (beta chain) with its context. The sample comes from a study of blood T cell repertoires in COVID-19. Background on the study: Specimens from acute and convalescent COVID-19 originated in the United States, Italy and Spain. T cells, B-cell-depleted T cells, or PBMCs supplied cDNA or gDNA.

As handled by the study authors: Counts of nucleated cells, estimated from reference gene primer amplification, were obtained. TCRdb's table, derived via immunoSEQ multiplex PCR, lists solely in-frame clones and lacks some. V and J calls plus clone size are reproduced from that table; the DNA served to infer D and trimming. Counted here are approximately 52,000 clones, 75% to 95% occurring once; the ten biggest clones make up around an eighth. CDR1 and CDR2 from the germline V gene are LNHDA and SQIVND (reference sequence). The CDR3 has 13 amino acids. V was trimmed by 6 bases and J by 5 bases, leaving 13 bases between them.

The receptor was isolated from a human donor with active COVID-19. The donor label of this sample is uncertain. This chain links TRBV19 with TRBJ2-5, with D unclear. Sample: peripheral blood. The CDR3 loop reads CASSRVIGETQYF. In DNA form, the CDR3 reads TGTGCCAGTAGCCGGGTTATTGGGGAGACCCAGTACTTC.